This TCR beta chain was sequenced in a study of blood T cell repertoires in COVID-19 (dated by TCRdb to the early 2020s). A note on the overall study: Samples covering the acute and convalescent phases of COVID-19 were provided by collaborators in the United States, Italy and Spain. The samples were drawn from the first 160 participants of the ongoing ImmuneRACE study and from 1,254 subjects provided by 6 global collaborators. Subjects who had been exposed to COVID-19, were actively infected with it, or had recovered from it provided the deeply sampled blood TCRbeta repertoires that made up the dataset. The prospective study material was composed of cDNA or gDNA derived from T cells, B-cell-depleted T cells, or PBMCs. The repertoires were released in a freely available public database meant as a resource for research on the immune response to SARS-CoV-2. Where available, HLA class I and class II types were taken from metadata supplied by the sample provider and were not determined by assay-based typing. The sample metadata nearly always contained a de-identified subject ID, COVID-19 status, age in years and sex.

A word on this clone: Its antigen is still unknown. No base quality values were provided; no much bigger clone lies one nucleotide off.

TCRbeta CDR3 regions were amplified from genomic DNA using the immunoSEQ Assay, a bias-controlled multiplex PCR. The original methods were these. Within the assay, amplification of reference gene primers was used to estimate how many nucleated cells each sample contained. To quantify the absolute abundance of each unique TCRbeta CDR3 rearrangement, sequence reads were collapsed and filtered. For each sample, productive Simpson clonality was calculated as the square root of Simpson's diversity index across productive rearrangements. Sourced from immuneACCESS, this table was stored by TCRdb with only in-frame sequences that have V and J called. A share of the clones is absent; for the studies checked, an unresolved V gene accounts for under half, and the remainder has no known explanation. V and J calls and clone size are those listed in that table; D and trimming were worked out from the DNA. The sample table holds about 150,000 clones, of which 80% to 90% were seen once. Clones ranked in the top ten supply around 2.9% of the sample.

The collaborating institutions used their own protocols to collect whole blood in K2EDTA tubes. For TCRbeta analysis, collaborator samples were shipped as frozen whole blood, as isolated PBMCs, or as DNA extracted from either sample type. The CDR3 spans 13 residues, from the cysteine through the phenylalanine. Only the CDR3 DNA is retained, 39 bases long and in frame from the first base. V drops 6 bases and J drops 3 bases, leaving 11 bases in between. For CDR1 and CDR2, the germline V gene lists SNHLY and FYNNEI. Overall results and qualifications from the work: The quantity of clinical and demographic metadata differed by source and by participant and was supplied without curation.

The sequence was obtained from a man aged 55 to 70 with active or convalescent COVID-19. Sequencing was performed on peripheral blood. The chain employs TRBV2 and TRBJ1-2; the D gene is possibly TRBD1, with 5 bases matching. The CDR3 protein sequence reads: CASRDIRDYGYTF. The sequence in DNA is TGTGCCAGCAGGGACATAAGGGACTATGGCTACACCTTC.